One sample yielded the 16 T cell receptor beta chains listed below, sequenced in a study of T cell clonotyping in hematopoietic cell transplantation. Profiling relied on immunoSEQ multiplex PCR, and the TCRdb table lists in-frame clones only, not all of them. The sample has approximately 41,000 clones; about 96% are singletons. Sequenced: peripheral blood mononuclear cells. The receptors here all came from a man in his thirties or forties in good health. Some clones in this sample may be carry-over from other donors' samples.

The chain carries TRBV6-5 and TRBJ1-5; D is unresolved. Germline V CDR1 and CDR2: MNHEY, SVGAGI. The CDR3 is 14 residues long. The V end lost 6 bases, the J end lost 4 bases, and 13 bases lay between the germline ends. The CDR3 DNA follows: TGTGCCAGCAGCCGAGGACGGAATAATCAGCCCCAGCATTTT. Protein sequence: CASSRGRNNQPQHF.

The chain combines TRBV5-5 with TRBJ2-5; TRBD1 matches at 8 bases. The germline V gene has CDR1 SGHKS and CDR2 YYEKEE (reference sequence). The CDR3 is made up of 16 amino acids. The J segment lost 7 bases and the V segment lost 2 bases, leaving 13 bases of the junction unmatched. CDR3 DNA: TGTGCCAGCAGCTTAGTGGCGGGACAGGTACAGGTGACCCAGTACTTC. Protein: CASSLVAGQVQVTQYF. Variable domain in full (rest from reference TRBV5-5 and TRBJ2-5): DAGVTQSPTHLIKTRGQQVTLRCSPISGHKSVSWYQQVLGQGPQFIFQYYEKEERGRGNFPDRFSARQFPNYSSELNVNALLLGDSALYLCASSLVAGQVQVTQYFGPGTRLLVL.

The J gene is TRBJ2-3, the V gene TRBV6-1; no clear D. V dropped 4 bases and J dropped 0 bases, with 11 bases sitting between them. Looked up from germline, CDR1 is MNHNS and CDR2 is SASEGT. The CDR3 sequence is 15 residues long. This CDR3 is CASSVGQTSTDTQYF. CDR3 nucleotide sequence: TGTGCCAGCAGTGTTGGGCAGACAAGCACAGATACGCAGTATTTT.

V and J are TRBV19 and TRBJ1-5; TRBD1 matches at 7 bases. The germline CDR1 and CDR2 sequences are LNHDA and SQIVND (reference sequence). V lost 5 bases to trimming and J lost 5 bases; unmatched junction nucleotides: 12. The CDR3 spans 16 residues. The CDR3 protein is CASSADLQGTHQPQHF. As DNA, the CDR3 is TGTGCCAGTAGTGCAGATCTACAGGGGACCCATCAGCCCCAGCATTTT.

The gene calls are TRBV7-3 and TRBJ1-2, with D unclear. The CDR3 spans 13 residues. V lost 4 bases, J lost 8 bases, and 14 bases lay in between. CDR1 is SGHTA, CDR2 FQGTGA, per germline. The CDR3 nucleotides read TGTGCCAGCAGCTCGACCTTAGGAGGGGGCTACACCTTC. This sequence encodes CASSSTLGGGYTF. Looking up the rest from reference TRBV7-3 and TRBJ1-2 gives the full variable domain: GAGVSQTPSNKVTEKGKYVELRCDPISGHTALYWYRQSLGQGPEFLIYFQGTGAADDSGLPNDRFFAVRPEGSVSTLKIQRTERGDSAVYLCASSSTLGGGYTFGSGTRLTVV.

CDR3 residues: CASSLDGGSPRAGYTF. The CDR3 coding sequence is TGTGCCAGCAGCTTAGATGGTGGGTCCCCGCGGGCTGGCTACACCTTC. The chain recombines TRBV11-2 with TRBJ1-2; D is unclear. Trimming pared 0 bases from V and 7 bases from J, leaving 18 bases between. The CDR3 spans 16 residues. Germline lookup yields CDR1 SGHAT and CDR2 FQNNGV.

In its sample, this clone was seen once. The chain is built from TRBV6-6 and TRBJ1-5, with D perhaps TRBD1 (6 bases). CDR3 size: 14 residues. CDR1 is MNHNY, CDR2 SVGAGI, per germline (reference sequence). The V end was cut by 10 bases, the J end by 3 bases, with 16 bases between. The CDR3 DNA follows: TGTGCCACTAACAGGGAGGGGTTCAATCAGCCCCAGCATTTT. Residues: CATNREGFNQPQHF.

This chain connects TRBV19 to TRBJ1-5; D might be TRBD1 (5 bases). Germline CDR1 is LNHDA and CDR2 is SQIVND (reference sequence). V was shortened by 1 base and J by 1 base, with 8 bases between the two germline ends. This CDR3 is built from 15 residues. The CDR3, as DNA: TGTGCCAGTAGTATAGGGGAGGGGAGCAATCAGCCCCAGCATTTT. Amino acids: CASSIGEGSNQPQHF.

The CDR3 loop is CASSVVEGGDEKLFF. In DNA, the CDR3 is TGTGCCAGCAGCGTAGTAGAAGGGGGCGATGAAAAACTGTTTTTT. The rearrangement uses TRBV9 and TRBJ1-4, with TRBD1 matching over 7 bases. The germline gives CDR1 SGDLS, CDR2 YYNGEE. This CDR3 is 15 amino acids long. V dropped 0 bases and J dropped 6; count of bases not matched to a gene: 5.

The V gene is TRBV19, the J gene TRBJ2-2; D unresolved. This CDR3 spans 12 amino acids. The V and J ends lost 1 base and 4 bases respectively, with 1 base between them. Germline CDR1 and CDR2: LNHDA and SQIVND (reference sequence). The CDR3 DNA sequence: TGTGCCAGTAGTATAGGCACCGGGGAGCTGTTTTTT. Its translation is CASSIGTGELFF.

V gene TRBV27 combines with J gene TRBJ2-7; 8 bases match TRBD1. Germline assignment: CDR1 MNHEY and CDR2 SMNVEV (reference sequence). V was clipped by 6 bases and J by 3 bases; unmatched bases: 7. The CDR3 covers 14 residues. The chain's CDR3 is CASSVFDRGYEQYF. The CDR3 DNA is TGTGCCAGCAGCGTATTCGACAGGGGCTACGAGCAGTACTTC.

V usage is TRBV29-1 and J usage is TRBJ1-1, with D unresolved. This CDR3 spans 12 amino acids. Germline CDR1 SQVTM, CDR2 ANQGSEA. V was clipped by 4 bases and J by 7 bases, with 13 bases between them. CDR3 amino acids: CSVGRGASEAFF. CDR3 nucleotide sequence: TGCAGCGTTGGGCGGGGAGCCAGTGAAGCTTTCTTT.

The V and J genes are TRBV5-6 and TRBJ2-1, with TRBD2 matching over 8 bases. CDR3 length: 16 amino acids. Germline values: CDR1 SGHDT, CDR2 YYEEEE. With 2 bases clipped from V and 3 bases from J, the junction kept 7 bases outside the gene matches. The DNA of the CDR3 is TGTGCCAGCAGCTTCTCTAGGACTAGCCTCTACAATGAGCAGTTCTTC. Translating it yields CASSFSRTSLYNEQFF.

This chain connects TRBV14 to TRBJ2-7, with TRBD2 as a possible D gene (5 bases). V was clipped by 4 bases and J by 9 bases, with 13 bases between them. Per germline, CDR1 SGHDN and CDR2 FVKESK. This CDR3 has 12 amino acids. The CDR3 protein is CASSPGLTGQYF. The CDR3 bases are TGTGCCAGCAGCCCCGGACTCACGGGGCAGTACTTC.

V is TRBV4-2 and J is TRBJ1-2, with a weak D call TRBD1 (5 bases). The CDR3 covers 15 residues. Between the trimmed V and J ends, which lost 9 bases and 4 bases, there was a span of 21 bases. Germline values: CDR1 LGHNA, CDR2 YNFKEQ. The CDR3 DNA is TGTGCCAGTTCTGCTCCCGGGGACCCCTCCTATGGCTACACCTTC. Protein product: CASSAPGDPSYGYTF.

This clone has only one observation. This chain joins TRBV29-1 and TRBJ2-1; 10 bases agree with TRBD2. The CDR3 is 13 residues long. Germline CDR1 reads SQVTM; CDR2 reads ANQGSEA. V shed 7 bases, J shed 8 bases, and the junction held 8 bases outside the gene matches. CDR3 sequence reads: CSAAQRGGYEQFF. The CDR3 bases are TGCAGCGCCGCCCAGCGGGGGGGCTATGAGCAGTTCTTC.